This TCR beta chain was documented in a study of cytomegalovirus exposure and HLA in healthy donors (dated by TCRdb to the late 2010s). Turning to the overall study: According to an earlier analysis of 587 of the donors, about 179 million T cells yielded over 90 million unique TCR beta sequences and 250 to 350 Gb of sequence data. On average, around 240,000 unique TCR beta nucleotide sequences were sequenced per donor among a few hundred genotyped donors of the cohort, with roughly 18% of those sequences being non-productive. Every repertoire in the discovery cohort had been generated on one and the same sequencing platform. Donor age, sex, ethnicity and CMV serostatus were compiled alongside the repertoire data. A later genetic analysis used genome-wide SNP genotypes for 398 of the 666 donors, treating that subset as a discovery cohort. Of the 350 to 450 genotyped donors, roughly 80% fell in the genetic ancestry cluster associated with self-reported Caucasian donors. A later analysis re-analyzed previously published TCR beta repertoires from 666 donors and added high-resolution HLA genotyping to study TCR occurrence patterns. An earlier analysis of 587 of the donors applied high-throughput TCR beta sequencing to assess whether each TCR beta V gene segment acted as functional or pseudogenic. The number of donors typed differed by locus, with roughly 629-640 for A, B, C, DRB1 and DQB1, roughly 520 for DQA1, about 610 for DPA1, and 472 for DPB1. Rather than drawing on any new phenotypic data, the later analysis identified candidate immune exposures from TCR beta sequences and the way those sequences occurred across donors. The study aimed to test whether cataloging public T cell receptors could reveal signatures of past pathogen exposure. Both class I and class II loci were covered by HLA typing, at four-digit resolution. Roughly five DR-DQ haplotypes were handled as single units for association and clustering, since linkage in the cohort was strong. Along with the 666-subject first cohort, a separate validation cohort of over a hundred different subjects was used. To predict cytomegalovirus infection status, the study brought together high-throughput TCR immunosequencing, statistical association of individual TCRs with disease status, and machine learning. Using immunosequencing, the study profiled T cell repertoires from 500 to 800 subjects and related those repertoires to cytomegalovirus serostatus. An early release that covered 640 HLA-typed donors contained 300 to 350 gigabases of sequencing data and around 85 million unique TCR sequences. The research as a whole found: An earlier analysis of around 500 of the donors showed that most TCR beta V segments appeared in productive rearrangements either about 90% or about 30% of the time, which broadly matched IMGT annotations. The classifier was reported to diagnose cytomegalovirus status with high specificity and sensitivity in both the original cohort and the validation cohort. Because HLA typing was missing for some donors at each locus, association tests included only the typed subset. The study listed 164 TCR beta chains as associated with cytomegalovirus. A further reported finding was that TCR beta sequences accurately predicted the HLA-A and HLA-B alleles for most subjects in the first cohort. Strong co-occurrence of HLA alleles, especially DR and DQ, made assigning TCR associations to individual alleles difficult. In vitro tests confirmed that three of the cytomegalovirus-associated TCR beta chains recognize cytomegalovirus antigens. The only immune exposure information available for the cohort was CMV serostatus. Because counts were too low, 15 to 20 rarely observed V segments, including chromosome 9 orphons, were excluded from the earlier analysis of several hundred of the donors. Correlated functional status among segregating V segments might reflect linkage disequilibrium, but an unknown experimental factor could not be ruled out. A later genetic analysis reported fewer N-insertions in productive TCRs among donors in an Asian-associated ancestry cluster than the roughly 700-donor mean. A later genetic analysis associated a missense DCLRE1C variant with V-gene and J-gene trimming of TCR beta chains, and an independent cohort replicated the association. A cluster of highly shared sequence variants was judged likely to represent a technical artifact of the sequencing pipeline. Most TCR sequences were seen in very few donors, while some public TCRs were found in many individuals. In a later analysis, several top co-occurrence clusters were reported to appear linked to parvovirus B19, influenza, CMV and Epstein-Barr virus. The 87-base-pair reads could not distinguish some IMGT-functional V segments, including TRBV6-2 and TRBV6-3, so those segments were excluded. In a later analysis, most CMV-associated TCR beta chains were found to appear HLA-restricted, with HLA associations seemingly driven largely by CMV exposure. A later analysis associated about 16,000 TCR beta sequences with specific HLA alleles at a false discovery rate of 0.05. This cohort had only TCR beta chains sequenced, and the lack of alpha or paired-chain data limited which features could be detected. Presence/absence analyses assumed roughly uniform sequencing depth across donors, an assumption that may not hold. Compared with equally common non-associated chains, HLA-associated TCR beta chains in a later analysis were more clonally expanded and had lower generation probabilities. In a later analysis, the rate of TCR association differed among HLA loci, with DRB1 alleles having the most associated TCRs and HLA-C alleles having the fewest. The authors suggested that the approach could potentially be extended to other disease states and immunological phenotypes.

Spanning cysteine to phenylalanine, the CDR3 consists of 14 amino acids. Just the 42-base CDR3 DNA is kept, in frame starting at base 1. Sequences SEHNR (CDR1) and FQNEAQ (CDR2) are obtained from the germline V gene (reference sequence). Trimming at the junction amounts to 6 bases on V and 8 bases on J, and the germline ends lie 19 bases apart. The library was obtained by the immunoSEQ multiplex PCR assay. For the multiplex PCR, a mixture combining 60 forward primers for TCR Vbeta segments and 13 reverse primers for TCR Jbeta segments was used. Amplification of the CDR3 region of rearranged TCR beta genes was performed with a multiplex PCR assay on genomic DNA. On the Illumina HiSeq System, the amplified TCR beta libraries were sequenced as 87-base-pair reads. The source study handled its data this way. A later analysis counted about 80 million unique TCR beta chains across the 666 repertoires, and roughly 10 million of these chains were shared by at least two donors. Raw reads were error-corrected and collapsed into unique sequences with a nearest-neighbor algorithm that merged closely related sequences to remove PCR and sequencing errors. V, D and J gene segments were assigned by aligning CDR3 sequences to IMGT reference sequences. For a sequence to be retained, a match of at least six nucleotides to both a V gene segment and a J gene segment was required. Rearrangements were classified as productive when the CDR3 lacked stop codons and remained in frame with V and J, and all other rearrangements were classified as non-productive. CDR3 was defined according to IMGT convention as the region running from the second conserved V-encoded cysteine to the conserved J-encoded phenylalanine. The earlier analysis of a few hundred of the donors excluded any sequence lacking an unambiguous match to a single V gene segment. An earlier analysis of several hundred of the donors classified V segments as functional when productive rearrangements were above 56.7% and as segregating when the standard deviation between donors was above 5%. A statistical classification framework was built to diagnose cytomegalovirus status from the catalog of TCR beta chain sequences. A later analysis assigned V and J genes by comparing TCR nucleotide sequences with IMGT/GENE-DB human TR gene sequences. In a later analysis, CDR3 sequences and most-parsimonious VDJ recombination scenarios were assigned using the TCRdist pipeline. In a later analysis, each TCR beta chain was defined by its CDR3 amino acid sequence together with its V-gene family, and reads without a unique V-gene family were excluded. In a later analysis, a few hundred highly shared, low-generation-probability nucleotide sequences were removed to address suspected cross-contamination and a sequencing artifact. In a later analysis, a clonal expansion index for each public chain was calculated from normalized within-repertoire ranks of inferred template counts. Generation probabilities in a later analysis came from a VDJ recombination model fitted to out-of-frame rearrangements, and those results were checked against IGoR. In a later analysis, hypergeometric tests were used to score TCR-TCR, TCR-HLA and TCR-CMV co-occurrence, with a repertoire-size bias correction applied to TCR pairs. In a later analysis, false discovery rates were estimated by permuting HLA or CMV assignments 20 times. In a later analysis, co-occurring TCRs were grouped with DBSCAN, and TCRdist sequence similarity was added when clustering was performed within HLA-allele-positive subsets. Repertoires with fewer than 30,000 or more than 120,000 public chains, plus five repertoires with anomalous nucleotide sharing, were excluded from co-occurrence clustering. The source is immuneACCESS, and TCRdb retained only in-frame sequences with V and J called. Part of the clones is not carried over; for the studies checked, unresolved V genes explain less than half of this, and the remainder is unexplained. Clone size and V and J calls were adopted from that table, with D and trimming inferred from the DNA. Present in this sample are around 200,000 clones, 60% to 80% of which were seen just once. The ten largest make up approximately 1.8% of the sample.

With regard to this clone: The antigen it recognizes is unknown. No clone much larger than this one lies a single base away; base qualities are absent.

The cohort comprised 666 healthy bone marrow donors. At the time of sampling, every cohort member was nominally healthy, though immune exposures that went unrecorded were likely present. The donor was CMV seronegative and was included in the group of hundreds of seronegative cohort members. Each donor provided a peripheral blood sample, and peripheral blood mononuclear cells were used for TCR beta sequencing. Genomic DNA extraction from the blood cell samples was performed with the Qiagen DNeasy Blood Extraction Kit. The sequence links TRBV7-9 to TRBJ1-1; the D gene identity is not certain. The origin of this receptor is a male donor in good health and CMV-seronegative. The material sequenced was PBMCs. The sequenced DNA is TGTGCCAGCAGGCCAGACCGAACACAGCCCGAAGCTTTCTTT. Its protein product is CASRPDRTQPEAFF.